The clone carrying this T cell receptor (beta chain) was seen just once. Its antigen is not identified. This specimen belongs to a study of a mutant IDH1 vaccine in newly diagnosed glioma. Study background: Initiation of the vaccine course occurred 4-6 weeks after radiotherapy alone, or alongside temozolomide cycles. Earlier treatment was radiotherapy, temozolomide, or both, with most getting both.

With 0 bases removed from V and 0 bases from J, the gap between germline ends came to 8 bases. The CDR3 is 15 amino acids. CDR1 MNHEY and CDR2 SVGAGI come from the germline V gene. Using immunoSEQ multiplex PCR, the repertoire was profiled, and TCRdb retains in-frame clones only, with some absent. The data show approximately 66,000 clones, 84% seen once. Time point: week 23, last vaccination. Every vaccine dose comprised 300 ug of mutant IDH1 20-mer peptide plus topical imiquimod. The sample in question was PBMCs, obtained from a glioma patient whose treatment included an IDH1 peptide vaccine. This chain links TRBV6-5 with TRBJ1-1, with D uncertain. The clonotype was recovered from a man younger than 30 with glioma. CDR3 nucleotide sequence: TGTGCCAGCAGTTACTCCCGGGATATGAACACTGAAGCTTTCTTT. Protein product: CASSYSRDMNTEAFF.